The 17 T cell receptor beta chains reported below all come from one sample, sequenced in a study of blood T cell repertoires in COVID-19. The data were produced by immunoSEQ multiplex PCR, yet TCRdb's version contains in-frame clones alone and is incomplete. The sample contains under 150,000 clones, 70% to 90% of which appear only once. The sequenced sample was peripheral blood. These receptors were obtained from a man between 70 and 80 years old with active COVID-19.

In DNA, the CDR3 is TGCGCCAGCAGCTTGGCAGGACAGGGGGAAGAAGCTTTCTTT. Translating gives CASSLAGQGEEAFF. The rearrangement uses TRBV5-1 and TRBJ1-1; TRBD1 agrees at 10 bases. This CDR3 region has 14 residues. Germline-derived CDR1 and CDR2 are SGHRS and YFSETQ. V dropped 0 bases and J dropped 8; count of bases not matched to a gene: 4.

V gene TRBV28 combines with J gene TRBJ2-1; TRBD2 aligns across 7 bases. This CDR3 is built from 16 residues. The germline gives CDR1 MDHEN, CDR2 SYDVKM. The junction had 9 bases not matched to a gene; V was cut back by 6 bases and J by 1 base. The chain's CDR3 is CASSRAGLPSYNEQFF. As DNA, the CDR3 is TGTGCCAGCAGCCGGGCGGGACTACCATCCTACAATGAGCAGTTCTTC.

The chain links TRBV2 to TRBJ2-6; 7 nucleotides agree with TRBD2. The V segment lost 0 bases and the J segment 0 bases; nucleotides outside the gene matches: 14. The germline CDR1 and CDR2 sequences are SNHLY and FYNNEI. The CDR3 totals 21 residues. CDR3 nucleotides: TGTGCCAGCAGTGAAGCCTTTCGAGGGACTACTTATAGCTCTGGGGCCAACGTCCTGACTTTC. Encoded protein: CASSEAFRGTTYSSGANVLTF. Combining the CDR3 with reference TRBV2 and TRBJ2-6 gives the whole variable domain EPEVTQTPSHQVTQMGQEVILRCVPISNHLYFYWYRQILGQKVEFLVSFYNNEISEKSEIFDDQFSVERPDGSNFTLKIRSTKLEDSAMYFCASSEAFRGTTYSSGANVLTFGAGSRLTVL.

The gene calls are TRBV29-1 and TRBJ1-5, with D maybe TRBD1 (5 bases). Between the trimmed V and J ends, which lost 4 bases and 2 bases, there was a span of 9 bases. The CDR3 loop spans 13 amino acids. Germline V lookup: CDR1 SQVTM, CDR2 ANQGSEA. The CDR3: CSVGGAGNQPQHF. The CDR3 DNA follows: TGCAGCGTTGGCGGGGCCGGCAATCAGCCCCAGCATTTT.

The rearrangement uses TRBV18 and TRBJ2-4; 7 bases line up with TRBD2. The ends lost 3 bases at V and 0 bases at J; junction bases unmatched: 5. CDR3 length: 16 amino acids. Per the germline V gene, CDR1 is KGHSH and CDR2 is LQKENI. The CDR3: CASSPGGVLAKNIQYF. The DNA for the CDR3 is TGTGCCAGCTCACCGGGGGGGGTGCTAGCCAAAAACATTCAGTACTTC.

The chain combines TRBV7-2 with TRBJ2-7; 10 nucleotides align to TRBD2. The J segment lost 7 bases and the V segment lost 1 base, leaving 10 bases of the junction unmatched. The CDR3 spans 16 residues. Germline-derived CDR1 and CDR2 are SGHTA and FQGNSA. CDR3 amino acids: CASSLVGIAGGGEQYF. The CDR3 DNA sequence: TGTGCCAGCAGCTTAGTAGGAATAGCGGGAGGAGGGGAGCAGTACTTC.

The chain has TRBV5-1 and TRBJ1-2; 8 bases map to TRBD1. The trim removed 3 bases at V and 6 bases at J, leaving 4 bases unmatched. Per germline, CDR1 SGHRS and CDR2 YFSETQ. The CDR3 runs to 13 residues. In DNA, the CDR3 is TGCGCCAGCAGCTCGGGGGGACAGGATGGCTACACCTTC. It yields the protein CASSSGGQDGYTF.

The CDR3 coding sequence is TGTGCCAGTAGTCCGCGACAGGAAACCTACGAGCAGTACTTC. Amino acids: CASSPRQETYEQYF. The chain links TRBV19 to TRBJ2-7; possible D gene TRBD1, 6 bases. With 5 bases removed from V and 2 bases from J, the gap between germline ends came to 13 bases. The CDR3 runs 14 residues. Looked up from germline, CDR1 is LNHDA and CDR2 is SQIVND (reference sequence).

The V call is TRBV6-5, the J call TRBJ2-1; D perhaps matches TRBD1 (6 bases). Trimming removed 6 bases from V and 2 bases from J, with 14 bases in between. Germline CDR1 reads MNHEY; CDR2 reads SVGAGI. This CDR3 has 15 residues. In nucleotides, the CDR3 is TGTGCCAGCAGACAAGGGGGTATTACCTACAATGAGCAGTTCTTC. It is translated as CASRQGGITYNEQFF.

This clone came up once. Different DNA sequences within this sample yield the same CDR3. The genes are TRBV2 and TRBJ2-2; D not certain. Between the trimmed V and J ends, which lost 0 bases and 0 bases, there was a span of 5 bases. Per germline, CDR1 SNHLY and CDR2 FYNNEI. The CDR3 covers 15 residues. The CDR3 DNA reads TGTGCCAGCAGTGAAGCGCCGGCGAACACCGGGGAGCTGTTTTTT. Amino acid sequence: CASSEAPANTGELFF.

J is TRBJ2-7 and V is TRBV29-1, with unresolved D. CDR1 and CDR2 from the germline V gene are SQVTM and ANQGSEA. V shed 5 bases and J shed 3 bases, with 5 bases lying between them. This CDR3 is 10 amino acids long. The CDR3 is CSVQDYEQYF. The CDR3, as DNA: TGCAGCGTTCAGGACTACGAGCAGTACTTC.

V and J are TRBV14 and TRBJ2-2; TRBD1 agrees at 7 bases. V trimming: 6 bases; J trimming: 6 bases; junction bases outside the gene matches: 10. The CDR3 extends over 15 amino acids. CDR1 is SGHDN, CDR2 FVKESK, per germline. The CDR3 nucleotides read TGTGCCAGCAGGAGAACAGGGGCTTTCTCCGGGGAGCTGTTTTTT. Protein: CASRRTGAFSGELFF.

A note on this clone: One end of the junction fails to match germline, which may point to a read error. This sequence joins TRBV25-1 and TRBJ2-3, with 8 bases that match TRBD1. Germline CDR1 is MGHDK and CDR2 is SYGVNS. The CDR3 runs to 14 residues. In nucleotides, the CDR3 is TGTGCCAGTAGTGCGACAGGGGCGACAGATACGCAGTATTTT. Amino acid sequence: CASSATGATDTQYF. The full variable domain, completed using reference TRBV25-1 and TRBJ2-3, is EADIYQTPRYLVIGTGKKITLECSQTMGHDKMYWYQQDPGMELHLIHYSYGVNSTEKGDLSSESTVSRIRTEHFPLTLESARPSHTSQYLCASSATGATDTQYFGPGTRLTVL.

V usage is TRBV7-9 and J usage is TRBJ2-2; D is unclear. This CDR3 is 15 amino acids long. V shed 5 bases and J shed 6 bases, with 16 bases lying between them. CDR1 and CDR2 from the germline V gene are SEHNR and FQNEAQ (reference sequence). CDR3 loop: CASSASQRWAGELFF. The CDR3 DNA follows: TGTGCCAGCAGCGCCAGCCAGAGGTGGGCCGGGGAGCTGTTTTTT.

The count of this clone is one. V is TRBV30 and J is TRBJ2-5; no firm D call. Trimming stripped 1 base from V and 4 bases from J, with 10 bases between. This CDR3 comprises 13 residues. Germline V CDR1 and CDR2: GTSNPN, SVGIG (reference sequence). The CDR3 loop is CAWSGSLRETQYF. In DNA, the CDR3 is TGTGCCTGGAGTGGTTCGCTACGAGAGACCCAGTACTTC.

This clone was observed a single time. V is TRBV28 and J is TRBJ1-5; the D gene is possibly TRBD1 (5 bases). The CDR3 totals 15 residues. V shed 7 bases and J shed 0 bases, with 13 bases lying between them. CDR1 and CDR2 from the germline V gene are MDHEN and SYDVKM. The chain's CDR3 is CASKGRAYSNQPQHF. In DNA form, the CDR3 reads TGTGCCAGCAAGGGCAGGGCTTATAGCAATCAGCCCCAGCATTTT. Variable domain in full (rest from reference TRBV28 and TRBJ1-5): DVKVTQSSRYLVKRTGEKVFLECVQDMDHENMFWYRQDPGLGLRLIYFSYDVKMKEKGDIPEGYSVSREKKERFSLILESASTNQTSMYLCASKGRAYSNQPQHFGDGTRLSIL.

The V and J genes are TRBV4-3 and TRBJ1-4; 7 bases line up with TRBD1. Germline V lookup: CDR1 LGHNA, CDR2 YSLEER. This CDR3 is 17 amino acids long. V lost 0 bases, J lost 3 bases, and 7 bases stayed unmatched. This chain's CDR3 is CASSQDEGGAANEKLFF. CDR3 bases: TGCGCCAGCAGCCAAGATGAAGGGGGCGCGGCTAATGAAAAACTGTTTTTT.